Listed below are T cell receptor beta chains from one sample, sequenced in a study of blood T cells in healthy people across ages. TCRdb reanalysed the 5' RACE reads using MiXCR and keeps one entry per CDR3 protein. Of approximately 320,000 distinct CDR3 sequences listed, 25% to 30% are singletons. The specimen was blood. These TCRs come from a woman aged 65 to 85 in good health. Each CDR3 is given with its conserved first and last residue. A D gene is named only where the DNA matches it firmly. Part of the rows lack a size; the others show once, few, many or a class for expanded clones.

- | - | TRBJ2-2 | TRBV21-1 | TGTGCCAGCAGCAAATGGAAAGGGGAGCTGTTTTTT | CASSKWKGELFF
- | - | TRBJ2-7 | TRBV28 | TGTGCCAGCACGGTCCCAGGTAAACTCTACGAGCAGTACTTC | CASTVPGKLYEQYF
- | - | TRBJ1-6 | TRBV27 | TGTGCCAGCAGTTCACGGCGGAACTCCTATAATTCACCCCTCCACTTT | CASSSRRNSYNSPLHF
- | - | TRBJ2-1 | TRBV28 | TGTGCCAGCAGCTTAGAGGTGGAGCCATTCTTC | CASSLEVEPFF
TRBD2 | few | TRBJ2-1 | TRBV23-1 | TGCGCCGTGGTTCAAGGTAGCGGGAGTCGTTACTCCTACAATGAGCAGTTCTTC | CAVVQGSGSRYSYNEQFF
- | few | TRBJ2-4 | TRBV7-2 | TGTGCCAGCAGCTTAGATGGTAGCGTAAACATTCAGTACTTC | CASSLDGSVNIQYF
- | few | TRBJ2-4 | TRBV6-2/TRBV6-3 | TGTGCCAGCAGTTACGGGTCAGAAAACATTCAGTACTTC | CASSYGSENIQYF
TRBD2 | - | TRBJ2-2 | TRBV20-1 | TGCAGTGCTAGGGACCGAACCTCTAGCGGGAGTAACTCCGGGGAGCTGTTTTTT | CSARDRTSSGSNSGELFF
TRBD1 | - | TRBJ2-7 | TRBV20-1 | TGCAGTGCTATCCGACAGGGGATTATCTACGAGCAGTACTTC | CSAIRQGIIYEQYF
- | - | TRBJ2-5 | TRBV5-4 | TGTGCCAGCTTCGGCTCACCAGGACGGGCAGAGACCCAGTACTTC | CASFGSPGRAETQYF
TRBD2 | - | TRBJ2-1 | TRBV11-2 | TGTGCCAGCAGCTCCAAGATACTAGCGGGAGGTAGAAATGAGCAGTTCTTC | CASSSKILAGGRNEQFF
- | - | TRBJ2-1 | TRBV20-1 | TGCAGTGCTAAGGGAGGCGTTGTTGGACATGAGCAGTTCTTC | CSAKGGVVGHEQFF
- | few | TRBJ2-7 | TRBV5-1 | TGCGCCAGCAGCTTGGGCCAGGGGATGTTGGTTAGCGAGCAGTACTTC | CASSLGQGMLVSEQYF
- | - | TRBJ2-7 | TRBV7-2 | TGTGCCAGCAGCTTAGCGCGGGCCAGGGGTACCTACGAGCAGTACTTC | CASSLARARGTYEQYF
TRBD2 | once | TRBJ2-2 | TRBV7-2 | TGTGCCAGCCACACTAGCGGGTCGACCGGGGAGCTGTTTTTT | CASHTSGSTGELFF
- | - | TRBJ1-1 | TRBV28 | TGTGCCAGCCCCTACCCCTTGGGCGGCACTGAAGCTTTCTTT | CASPYPLGGTEAFF
TRBD2 | few | TRBJ2-7 | TRBV12-3/TRBV12-4 | TGTGCCAGCAGTAAGAGCGGACTAGCGGTCGAGCAGTACTTC | CASSKSGLAVEQYF
TRBD2 | many | TRBJ2-1 | TRBV7-2 | TGTGCCAGCAGCCTACACGGTAGCGGGAACAATGAGCAGTTCTTC | CASSLHGSGNNEQFF
- | - | TRBJ2-3 | TRBV6-6 | TGTGCCAGCATGCGCACAGATACGCAGTATTTT | CASMRTDTQYF
- | - | TRBJ2-1 | TRBV20-1 | TGCAGTGCTAGAGTTTTAGCGATGAGCTCCTACAATGAGCAGTTCTTC | CSARVLAMSSYNEQFF
- | - | TRBJ2-2 | TRBV10-2 | TGCGCCAGCAAGGGGGAGATAATCGGGGAGCTGTTTTTT | CASKGEIIGELFF
TRBD2 | - | TRBJ2-5 | TRBV20-1 | TGCAGTACCTTAGCGGGAGGGATCCAAGAGACCCAGTACTTC | CSTLAGGIQETQYF
TRBD1 | - | TRBJ2-3 | TRBV29-1 | TGCAGCGTTGAAACAGGGGATGGCACAGATACGCAGTATTTT | CSVETGDGTDTQYF
- | few | TRBJ1-2 | TRBV27 | TGTGCCAGCAGTTTATCCTATTCCGGGGCGAACGGCTACACCTTC | CASSLSYSGANGYTF
TRBD2 | few | TRBJ2-5 | TRBV7-8 | TGTGCCAGCAGCTTATGGGTGTGGAGTAGCGGGAGAAGAGAGACCCAGTACTTC | CASSLWVWSSGRRETQYF
- | - | TRBJ2-7 | TRBV28 | TGTGCCAGCAGTTTATTTCGGGGGTTGCCTTTGGAGCAGTACTTC | CASSLFRGLPLEQYF
TRBD2 | - | TRBJ2-5 | TRBV20-1 | TGCAGTGCTAGAGATTATAGGATAGCGGGAGGAGGGGCAGAGACCCAGTACTTC | CSARDYRIAGGGAETQYF
TRBD2 | - | TRBJ2-3 | TRBV28 | TGTGCCAGCAGTCCCTCTAGCGGGTCCTTATCTGATACGCAGTATTTT | CASSPSSGSLSDTQYF
- | - | TRBJ2-1 | TRBV20-1 | TGCAGTGCCCTGAAGTCTAGCGCGTACAATGAGCAGTTCTTC | CSALKSSAYNEQFF
TRBD2 | few | TRBJ2-2 | TRBV3-1 | TGTGCCAGCAGCCAAGAAAGACCGGGACTAGCGGGAACTAACACCGGGGAGCTGTTTTTT | CASSQERPGLAGTNTGELFF
TRBD2 | - | TRBJ2-3 | TRBV7-2 | TGTGCCAGCAGTTCTCCGGGACTAGCGGGAACCACAGATACGCAGTATTTT | CASSSPGLAGTTDTQYF
TRBD2 | - | TRBJ2-1 | TRBV6-4 | TGTGCCAGCAGTGAGGCTAGCGGGAGCTACAATGAGCAGTTCTTC | CASSEASGSYNEQFF
- | - | TRBJ1-5 | TRBV2 | TGTGCCTCGAGTTATGTCGGATGGGGTAGCAATCAGCCCCAGCATTTT | CASSYVGWGSNQPQHF
- | few | TRBJ2-7 | TRBV7-9 | TGTGCCAGCAGCCTCACTTGGGACGAGCAGTACTTC | CASSLTWDEQYF
- | - | TRBJ1-2 | TRBV4-2 | TGTGCCAGCAGCCAAGGCTCCTCGGGTTACGGCTATGGCTACACCTTC | CASSQGSSGYGYGYTF
TRBD2 | - | TRBJ2-7 | TRBV6-5 | TGTGCCAGCAGTTACTTTAGCGGGAGGTCCCGCTACGAGCAGTACTTC | CASSYFSGRSRYEQYF
- | few | TRBJ2-6 | TRBV28 | TGTGCCAGCAGTACGTCAGGGCCCAGCTCTGGGGCCAACGTCCTGACTTTC | CASSTSGPSSGANVLTF
- | few | TRBJ2-7 | TRBV29-1 | TGCAGCGTTGCCCCCGGGGCCGGCCTAACCTACGAGCAGTACTTC | CSVAPGAGLTYEQYF
- | few | TRBJ2-5 | TRBV7-7 | TGTGCTAGCAGCTTAGTCTGGGGAGGTCAAGAGACCCAGTACTTC | CASSLVWGGQETQYF
TRBD2 | few | TRBJ2-2 | TRBV11-2 | TGTGCCAGCAGCTTCCCGGGACTAGCGGGAGGCAACACCGGGGAGCTGTTTTTT | CASSFPGLAGGNTGELFF
- | few | TRBJ1-6 | TRBV6-1 | TGTGCCAGCAGTGAATTTAAGGGGTCGACCCTCCACTTT | CASSEFKGSTLHF